A selection of T cell receptor beta chains follows, all from one sample in a study of tumor-infiltrating lymphocytes in primary liver carcinoma. TCRdb re-called the multiplex PCR reads with MiXCR, one entry per CDR3 protein. The data hold about 320,000 distinct CDR3 sequences, with 65% observed a single time. Material: peripheral blood. The receptors come from a man in his forties with primary liver carcinoma and hepatitis B virus infection. The CDR3 runs from the conserved cysteine through the conserved F or W. The D gene is left open where the match is weak. Not every row has a clone size; where given, it reads once, few, many or a size class.

d_call | clone_size | j_call | v_call | cdr3_length | cdr3_nt | cdr3_aa
TRBD1 | few | TRBJ2-5 | TRBV28 | 15 | TGTGCCAGCAGTTCTACAGGGGGCATCAGAGAGACCCAGTACTTC | CASSSTGGIRETQYF
NA | NA | TRBJ2-7 | TRBV11-3 | 14 | TGTGCTAGCAGCTTATTGACCAGGAGGGACGAGCAGTACTTC | CASSLLTRRDEQYF
NA | few | TRBJ2-3 | TRBV5-4 | 14 | TGTGCCAGCAGCGTAGACCCTTCCACAGATACGCAGTATTTT | CASSVDPSTDTQYF
NA | NA | TRBJ1-1 | TRBV11-2 | 14 | TGTGCCAGCTGCCCGGATAGTGCTAACACTGAAGCTTTCTTT | CASCPDSANTEAFF
NA | many | TRBJ1-2 | TRBV12-3/TRBV12-4 | 14 | TGTGCCAGCGCGGGGACCGATGATAACTATGGCTACACCTTC | CASAGTDDNYGYTF
TRBD1 | few | TRBJ2-7 | TRBV7-9 | 15 | TGTGCCAGCAGCGAAGCCGGGACAGGGGCCCACGAGCAGTACTTC | CASSEAGTGAHEQYF
NA | NA | TRBJ1-3 | TRBV28 | 16 | TGTGCCAGCAGTCACCCTCTGCCAGGGCCAGGAAACACCATATATTTT | CASSHPLPGPGNTIYF
NA | many | TRBJ2-7 | TRBV6-2/TRBV6-3 | 11 | TGTGCCAGCAGTACCGCCTACGAGCAGTACTTC | CASSTAYEQYF
TRBD2 | once | TRBJ2-1 | TRBV11-2 | 17 | TGTGCCAGCAGCTTAGATAGGGGCGGGAGGTTCTACAGTGGGCAGTTCTTC | CASSLDRGGRFYSGQFF
NA | many | TRBJ1-5 | TRBV6-2/TRBV6-3 | 13 | TGTGCCAGCCACCGGGACAGCAATCAGCCCCAGCATTTT | CASHRDSNQPQHF
TRBD2 | NA | TRBJ2-1 | TRBV30 | 14 | TGTGCCTGGAGTGTATGGCGGGGGGGGGCTGAGCAGTTCTTC | CAWSVWRGGAEQFF
TRBD2 | NA | TRBJ2-5 | TRBV5-1 | 15 | TGCGCCAGCAGCACCGGGACTAGCGAACAAGAGACCCAGTACTTC | CASSTGTSEQETQYF
TRBD2 | many | TRBJ2-3 | TRBV29-1 | 13 | TGCAGCGTGCGACTAGCGATCACAGATACGCAGTATTTT | CSVRLAITDTQYF
NA | NA | TRBJ2-3 | TRBV30 | 14 | TGTGCCTGGAGTGCTGGCGCCCTCACAGATACGCAGTATTTT | CAWSAGALTDTQYF
NA | once | TRBJ2-7 | TRBV24-1 | 16 | TGTGCCACCATTGATTCGTTGGGGGCCGGAAGCTACGAGCAGTACTTT | CATIDSLGAGSYEQYF
NA | NA | TRBJ1-5 | TRBV6-1 | 15 | TGTGCCAGCTGTGAGATCGGGAACAGCATTCAGCCCCAGCATTTT | CASCEIGNSIQPQHF
NA | NA | TRBJ1-2 | TRBV11-2 | 14 | TGTACCAGCAGCTTAGGAAGGGGGAACTATAGCTACACCTTC | CTSSLGRGNYSYTF
NA | few | TRBJ2-3 | TRBV10-3 | 17 | TGTGCCATCAGTGAGTCCACTGGCGGTTACAGGACAGATACGCAGTATTTT | CAISESTGGYRTDTQYF
TRBD1 | NA | TRBJ2-7 | TRBV7-9 | 14 | TGTGCCAGCAGCCCCACGACAGGGGAATTCGAGCAGTACTTC | CASSPTTGEFEQYF
TRBD1 | NA | TRBJ1-6 | TRBV5-1 | 15 | TGCGCCAGCAACCGGAAAGGACAGGGCGGTTCACCCCTCCACTTT | CASNRKGQGGSPLHF
NA | few | TRBJ2-7 | TRBV28 | 13 | TGTGCCAGCAGATTGGGACCGACCTACGAGCAGTACTTC | CASRLGPTYEQYF
TRBD1 | NA | TRBJ2-1 | TRBV6-6 | 14 | TGTGCCAGCAGGAGTCCGGGACAGGGATTTGAGCAGTTCTTC | CASRSPGQGFEQFF
NA | NA | TRBJ2-7 | TRBV4-1 | 14 | TGCGCCAGCAGCCAAGTGCAGGGAACCTACGAGCAGTACTTC | CASSQVQGTYEQYF
TRBD2 | few | TRBJ2-5 | TRBV5-6 | 15 | TGTGCCAGCAGCTTGAGAGCGGGAGTCGTCGAGACCCAGTACTTC | CASSLRAGVVETQYF
NA | many | TRBJ2-2 | TRBV6-1 | 14 | TGTGCCAGCAATCGGGGACCCCACACCGGGGAGCTGTTTTTT | CASNRGPHTGELFF
NA | many | TRBJ2-1 | TRBV5-6 | 13 | TGTGCCAGCAGCTTGGCTTGGGTTGGAGAGCAGTTCTTC | CASSLAWVGEQFF
TRBD2 | many | TRBJ2-1 | TRBV12-3/TRBV12-4 | 19 | TGTGCCAGCACCCTTTCGGGACTAGCGGGAGTGGGCTCCTACAATGAGCAGTTCTTC | CASTLSGLAGVGSYNEQFF
NA | NA | TRBJ2-1 | TRBV10-2 | 15 | TGCGCCACCAGTGCGACGGCTGCCTCCTACAATGAGCAGTTCTTC | CATSATAASYNEQFF
NA | few | TRBJ1-6 | TRBV7-9 | 14 | TGTGCCAGCAGCTCCGGGACACCTAATTCACCCCTCCACTTT | CASSSGTPNSPLHF
TRBD1 | NA | TRBJ2-7 | TRBV29-1 | 16 | TGCAGCGTTGAATTTCGCGGACAGGCGAGCTCCTACGAGCGGTACTTC | CSVEFRGQASSYERYF
NA | NA | TRBJ2-7 | TRBV5-6 | 14 | TGTGCCAGCGGCCCCCGGCAGACAAGCTACGAGCAGTACTTC | CASGPRQTSYEQYF
TRBD2 | NA | TRBJ2-7 | TRBV4-2 | 16 | TGTGCCAGCAGCCAAGCGGAGGGACTAGCCCGGCCCGAGCAGTACTTC | CASSQAEGLARPEQYF
TRBD1 | few | TRBJ2-2 | TRBV7-9 | 15 | TGTGCCAGCAGCCAAGACAGGGGCGGCACCGGGGAGCTGTTTTTT | CASSQDRGGTGELFF
NA | NA | TRBJ2-1 | TRBV11-1 | 15 | TGTGCCAGCATTCCCCGGGCTATCTCCTACAATGAGCAGTTCTTC | CASIPRAISYNEQFF
NA | NA | TRBJ1-5 | TRBV19 | 14 | TGTGCCAGTACCACGAGGGAGGGCCATCAGCCCCAGCATTTT | CASTTREGHQPQHF
TRBD2 | NA | TRBJ2-5 | TRBV12-3/TRBV12-4 | 15 | TGTGCCAGCAGTCGAAGCGGGAGGGCCCGAGAGACCCAGTACTTC | CASSRSGRARETQYF
TRBD1 | many | TRBJ2-5 | TRBV6-1 | 15 | TGTGCCAGCAGCCAGACAGGGGGCGGCGAAGAGACCCAGTACTTC | CASSQTGGGEETQYF
TRBD2 | once | TRBJ2-7 | TRBV11-3 | 15 | TGTGCCATCAGCTTAGTGGGGGGGGGGGACTACGAGCAGTACTTC | CAISLVGGGDYEQYF
TRBD2 | NA | TRBJ2-3 | TRBV29-1 | 13 | TGCAGCGTAACCCCACTAGCGGGAGATATGCAGTATTTT | CSVTPLAGDMQYF
NA | NA | TRBJ2-3 | TRBV29-1 | 14 | TGCAGCGTTGAGGATACCAGGGACACAGATACGCGGTATTTT | CSVEDTRDTDTRYF
NA | NA | TRBJ2-7 | TRBV12-3/TRBV12-4 | 12 | TGTGCCAGCAGGACTCTACAGAACAAGCAGTACTTC | CASRTLQNKQYF
NA | many | TRBJ1-1 | TRBV6-5 | 15 | TGTGCCAGCAGTTACGGGTCGGGGATGGTAGCTGAAGCTTTCTTT | CASSYGSGMVAEAFF